What follows are 15 T cell receptor beta chains derived from one specimen sequenced in a study of CD8+CD57+ T cells in acquired aplastic anemia. TCR beta VDJ and CDR3 profiles were obtained from a genomic DNA template. TCRdb re-called the reads with MiXCR, one entry per CDR3 protein. The sample consists of just over 40,000 distinct CDR3 sequences, about 63% of them appearing once. In patients chosen for sequencing, flow cytometry had shown CD8+CD57+ cell expansion. The sequencing sample was made of sorted CD4+, CD8+, or CD8+CD57+ T cells (not recorded which) from PBMCs. These receptors were collected from a human donor with aplastic anemia.

The chain joins TRBV15 to TRBJ1-5; D remains ambiguous. From germline, CDR1 is LNHNV and CDR2 YYDKDF (reference sequence). The V end lost 4 bases, the J end lost 0 bases, and 10 bases lay between the germline ends. The CDR3 is made up of 15 amino acids. The DNA of the CDR3 is TGTGCCACCAGCACATACAGTTATAGCAATCAGCCCCAGCATTTT. Its protein product is CATSTYSYSNQPQHF.

This rearrangement joins TRBV7-9 to TRBJ2-5, with 11 bases that match TRBD1. V lost 5 bases to trimming and J lost 1 base; unmatched junction nucleotides: 9. Germline loops: CDR1 SEHNR, CDR2 FQNEAQ (reference sequence). The CDR3 is 17 amino acids. CDR3 amino acids: CASSTGTGGGGQETQYF. Written as DNA, the CDR3 is TGTGCCAGCAGCACCGGGACAGGGGGGGGGGGCCAAGAGACCCAGTACTTC.

This chain links TRBV7-2 with TRBJ2-7, with 8 bases lining up with TRBD1. With V trimmed by 3 bases and J by 3 bases, 4 bases remained unmatched. Germline V gene data show CDR1 as SGHTA and CDR2 as FQGNSA. This CDR3 is 14 amino acids long. Here the CDR3 reads CASSLDRAGYEQYF. The CDR3 DNA reads TGTGCCAGCAGCTTGGACAGGGCCGGCTACGAGCAGTACTTC.

The chain employs TRBV10-2 and TRBJ1-3; the D gene is possibly TRBD1 (6 bases). In germline, CDR1 is WSHSY, CDR2 SAAADI. The CDR3 sequence is 14 residues long. V gave up 3 bases and J gave up 4 bases, with 10 bases separating them. CDR3 sequence (DNA): TGCGCCAGCAGTGAAGATGGGGGCGGAAACACCATATATTTT. It translates to CASSEDGGGNTIYF.

With regard to this clonotype: A read error may explain this, as a much larger clone is one base away. The V gene is TRBV7-8, the J gene TRBJ1-1, with D hard to call. CDR3 length equals 14 residues. The ends were cut back, 4 bases at V and 2 bases at J, with 11 bases in the middle. In germline, CDR1 is SGHVS, CDR2 FQNEAQ. The CDR3 DNA reads TGTGCCAGCAGCTCCCCCCCCGGTAACACTGAAGCTTTCTTT. Translation gives CASSSPPGNTEAFF.

Remarks on this clonotype: This is likely a read error, given that the CDR3 carries no conserved phenylalanine or tryptophan at its end. It is unclear where the CDR3 begins or ends on the DNA, so no DNA is shown, and the CDR3 is as TCRdb lists it. This sequence joins TRBV19 and TRBJ2-7; TRBD1 is the table's D call and was not checked against the DNA. The CDR3 spans 11 residues, counting both ends. Germline CDR1 and CDR2: LNHDA and SQIVND (reference sequence). CDR3 sequence: CASSPPRGRYS.

The rearrangement links TRBV20-1 to TRBJ2-7; 8 bases map to TRBD2. Germline V gives CDR1 DFQATT, CDR2 SNEGSKA (reference sequence). V shed 3 bases, J shed 2 bases, and the junction held 0 bases outside the gene matches. The CDR3 extends over 12 amino acids. The DNA for the CDR3 is TGCAGTGCTAGCGGGGGGGCCTACGAGCAGTACTTC. This translates into CSASGGAYEQYF.

Comment on this clonotype: Compared with germline, one end of the junction differs, possibly owing to a read error. This chain links TRBV10-3 with TRBJ2-7; D is perhaps TRBD2 (5 bases). The CDR3 length is 13 residues. Germline lookup yields CDR1 ENHRY and CDR2 SYGVKD. CDR3 amino acids: CASSYSRGYEQYF. Written as DNA, the CDR3 is TGTGCCAGCAGTTACTCTCGGGGCTACGAGCAGTACTTC.

This clonotype was observed a handful of times. The gene calls are TRBV18 and TRBJ2-7; no clear D gene. The CDR3 is made up of 14 amino acids. The germline CDR1 and CDR2 sequences are KGHSH and LQKENI. The V and J ends lost 0 bases and 5 bases respectively, with 11 bases between them. In nucleotides, the CDR3 is TGTGCCAGCTCACCACCTTCCCGGGTCCACGAGCAGTACTTC. This codes for CASSPPSRVHEQYF.

V is TRBV29-1 and J is TRBJ1-1; no definite D call. The germline V gene has CDR1 SQVTM and CDR2 ANQGSEA. V lost 7 bases and J 3 bases, leaving 12 bases between the germline ends. This CDR3 spans 12 amino acids. The CDR3 DNA reads TGCAGCGCCGTGATTGGGGACACTGAAGCTTTCTTT. Its protein product is CSAVIGDTEAFF.

Concerning this clonotype: A much larger clone differs from this one at a single base, so this may be a read error. The genes are TRBV20-1 and TRBJ2-7, with TRBD1 matching 9 bases. The CDR3 consists of 14 residues. The germline CDR1 and CDR2 sequences are DFQATT and SNEGSKA (reference sequence). CDR3 loop: CSAPRTGEFYGQYF. In DNA, the CDR3 is TGCAGTGCTCCCAGGACAGGGGAATTTTACGGGCAGTACTTC.

This clonotype was counted a single time. The chain links TRBV11-2 to TRBJ1-5; 7 nucleotides agree with TRBD1. Germline CDR1 SGHAT, CDR2 FQNNGV. This CDR3 spans 14 amino acids. The V and J ends lost 7 bases and 5 bases, in that order; junction bases with no gene match: 8. The CDR3 nucleotides are TGTGCCAGCACCAAACAGGGGTTCGATCAGCCCCAGCATTTT. Its protein product is CASTKQGFDQPQHF.

This clonotype was seen just once. The chain has TRBV20-1 and TRBJ1-2; 10 positions match TRBD1. The trim removed 6 bases at V and 5 bases at J, leaving 12 bases unmatched. The CDR3 loop spans 15 amino acids. Germline V lookup: CDR1 DFQATT, CDR2 SNEGSKA (reference sequence). CDR3 sequence reads: CSAVGQGGDIYGYTF. The CDR3 DNA reads TGCAGTGCGGTTGGACAGGGGGGGGACATTTATGGCTACACCTTC.

At least ten counts were recorded for this clonotype. V and J are TRBV10-1 and TRBJ2-2, with D perhaps TRBD1 (6 bases). Germline CDR1 is WNHNN and CDR2 is SYGVQD (reference sequence). The CDR3 has 14 amino acids. V lost 4 bases and J 6 bases, leaving 12 bases between the germline ends. The CDR3 here is CASSVLQGPGELFF. The CDR3 DNA is TGCGCCAGCAGTGTCCTACAGGGACCCGGGGAGCTGTTTTTT.

This clonotype was counted at least ten times. The chain has TRBV20-1 and TRBJ2-2; D is uncertain. Germline CDR1 DFQATT, CDR2 SNEGSKA (reference sequence). The length of the CDR3 is 15 residues. V lost 0 bases, J lost 3 bases, and 11 bases lay in between. The CDR3: CSARDMHRDTGELFF. The CDR3, as DNA: TGCAGTGCTAGAGATATGCACAGAGACACCGGGGAGCTGTTTTTT.